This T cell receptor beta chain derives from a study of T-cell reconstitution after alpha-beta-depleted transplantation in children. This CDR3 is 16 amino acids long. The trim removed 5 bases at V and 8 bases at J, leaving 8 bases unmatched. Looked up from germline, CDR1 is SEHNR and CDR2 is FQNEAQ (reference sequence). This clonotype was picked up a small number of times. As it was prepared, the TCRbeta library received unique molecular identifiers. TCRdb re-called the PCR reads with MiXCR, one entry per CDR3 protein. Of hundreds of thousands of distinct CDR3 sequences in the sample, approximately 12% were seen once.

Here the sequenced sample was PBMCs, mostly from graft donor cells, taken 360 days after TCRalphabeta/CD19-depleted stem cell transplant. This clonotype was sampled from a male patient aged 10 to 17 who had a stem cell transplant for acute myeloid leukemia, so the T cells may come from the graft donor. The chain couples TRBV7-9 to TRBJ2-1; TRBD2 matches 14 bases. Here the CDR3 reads CASSPPGLAGVHEQFF. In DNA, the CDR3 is TGTGCCAGCAGCCCCCCGGGACTAGCGGGAGTACATGAGCAGTTCTTC.